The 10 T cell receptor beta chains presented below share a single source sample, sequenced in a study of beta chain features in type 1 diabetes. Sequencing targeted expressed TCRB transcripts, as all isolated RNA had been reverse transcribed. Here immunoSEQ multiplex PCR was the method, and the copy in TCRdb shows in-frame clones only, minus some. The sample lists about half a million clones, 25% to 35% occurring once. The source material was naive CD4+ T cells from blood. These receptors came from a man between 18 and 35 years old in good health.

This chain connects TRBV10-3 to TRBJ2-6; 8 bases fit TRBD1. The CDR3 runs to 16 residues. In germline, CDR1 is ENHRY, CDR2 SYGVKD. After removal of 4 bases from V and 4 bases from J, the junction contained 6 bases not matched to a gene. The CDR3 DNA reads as TGTGCCATCAGTGCTCAGGGGGCGCAAGGGGCCAACGTCCTGACTTTC. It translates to CAISAQGAQGANVLTF.

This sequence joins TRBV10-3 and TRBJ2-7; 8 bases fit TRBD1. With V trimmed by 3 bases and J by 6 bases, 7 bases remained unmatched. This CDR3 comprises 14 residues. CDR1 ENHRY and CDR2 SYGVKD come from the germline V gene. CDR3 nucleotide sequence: TGTGCCATCAGTGAATCAGGACAGGGATCCGAGCAGTACTTC. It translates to CAISESGQGSEQYF.

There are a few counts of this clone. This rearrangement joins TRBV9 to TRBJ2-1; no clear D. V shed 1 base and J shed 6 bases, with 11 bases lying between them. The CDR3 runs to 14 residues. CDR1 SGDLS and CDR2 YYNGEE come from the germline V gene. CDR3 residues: CASSVLSLGNEQFF. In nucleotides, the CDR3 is TGTGCCAGCAGCGTACTAAGCCTGGGCAATGAGCAGTTCTTC.

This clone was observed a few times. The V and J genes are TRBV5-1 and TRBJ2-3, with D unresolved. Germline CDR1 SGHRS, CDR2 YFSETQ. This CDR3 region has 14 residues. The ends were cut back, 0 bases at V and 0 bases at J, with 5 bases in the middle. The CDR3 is CASSLGPSTDTQYF. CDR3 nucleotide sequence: TGCGCCAGCAGCTTGGGCCCTAGCACAGATACGCAGTATTTT. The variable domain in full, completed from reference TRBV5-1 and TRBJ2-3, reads KAGVTQTPRYLIKTRGQQVTLSCSPISGHRSVSWYQQTPGQGLQFLFEYFSETQRNKGNFPGRFSGRQFSNSRSEMNVSTLELGDSALYLCASSLGPSTDTQYFGPGTRLTVL.

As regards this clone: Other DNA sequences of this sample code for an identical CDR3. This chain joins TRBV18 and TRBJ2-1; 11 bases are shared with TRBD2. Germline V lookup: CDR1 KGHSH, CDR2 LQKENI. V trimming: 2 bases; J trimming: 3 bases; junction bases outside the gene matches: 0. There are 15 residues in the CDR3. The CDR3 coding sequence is TGTGCCAGCTCACCAGGGACTAGCGGCTACAATGAGCAGTTCTTC. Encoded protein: CASSPGTSGYNEQFF.

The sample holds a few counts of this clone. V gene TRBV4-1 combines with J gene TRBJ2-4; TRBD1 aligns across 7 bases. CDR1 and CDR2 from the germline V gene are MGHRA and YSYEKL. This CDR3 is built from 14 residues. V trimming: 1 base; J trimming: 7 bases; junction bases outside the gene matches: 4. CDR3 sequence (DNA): TGCGCCAGCAGCCAAGCGGGACAGTGGAACATTCAGTACTTC. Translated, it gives CASSQAGQWNIQYF.

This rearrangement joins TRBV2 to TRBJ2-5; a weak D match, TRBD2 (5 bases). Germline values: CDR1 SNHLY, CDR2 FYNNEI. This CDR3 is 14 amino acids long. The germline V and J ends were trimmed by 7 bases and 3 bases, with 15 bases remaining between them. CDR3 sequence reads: CASTPPERKETQYF. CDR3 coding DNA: TGTGCCAGCACCCCACCGGAGCGGAAAGAGACCCAGTACTTC.

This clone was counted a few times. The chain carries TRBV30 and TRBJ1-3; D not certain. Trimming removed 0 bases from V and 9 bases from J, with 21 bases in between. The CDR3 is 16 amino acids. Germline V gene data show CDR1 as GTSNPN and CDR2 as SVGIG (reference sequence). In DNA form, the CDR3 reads TGTGCCTGGAGTGTAATGAATCCCGCCTCCGTGTCCACCATATATTTT. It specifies CAWSVMNPASVSTIYF. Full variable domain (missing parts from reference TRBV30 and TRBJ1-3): SQTIHQWPATLVQPVGSPLSLECTVEGTSNPNLYWYRQAAGRGLQLLFYSVGIGQISSEVPQNLSASRPQDRQFILSSKKLLLSDSGFYLCAWSVMNPASVSTIYFGEGSWLTVV.

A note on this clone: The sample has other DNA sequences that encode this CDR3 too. For the CDR3, the DNA is TGTGCCAGCAGTTTGACAGGAGTCGGGGAGACCCAGTACTTC. This encodes CASSLTGVGETQYF. This chain links TRBV28 with TRBJ2-5; TRBD1 might be the D (6 bases). This CDR3 has 14 amino acids. Trimming took off 3 bases at V and 5 bases at J, with 13 bases between the two ends. Germline loops: CDR1 MDHEN, CDR2 SYDVKM. Combining the CDR3 with reference TRBV28 and TRBJ2-5 gives the whole variable domain DVKVTQSSRYLVKRTGEKVFLECVQDMDHENMFWYRQDPGLGLRLIYFSYDVKMKEKGDIPEGYSVSREKKERFSLILESASTNQTSMYLCASSLTGVGETQYFGPGTRLLVL.

The CDR3 nucleotides read TGCAGCGTTGATTCGGGGGGCGCTTTTCATGGCTACACCTTC. It yields the protein CSVDSGGAFHGYTF. This chain connects TRBV29-1 to TRBJ1-2; possible D gene TRBD1, 6 bases. The germline gives CDR1 SQVTM, CDR2 ANQGSEA. The V end lost 3 bases, the J end lost 6 bases, and 17 bases lay between the germline ends. The CDR3 is made up of 14 amino acids.